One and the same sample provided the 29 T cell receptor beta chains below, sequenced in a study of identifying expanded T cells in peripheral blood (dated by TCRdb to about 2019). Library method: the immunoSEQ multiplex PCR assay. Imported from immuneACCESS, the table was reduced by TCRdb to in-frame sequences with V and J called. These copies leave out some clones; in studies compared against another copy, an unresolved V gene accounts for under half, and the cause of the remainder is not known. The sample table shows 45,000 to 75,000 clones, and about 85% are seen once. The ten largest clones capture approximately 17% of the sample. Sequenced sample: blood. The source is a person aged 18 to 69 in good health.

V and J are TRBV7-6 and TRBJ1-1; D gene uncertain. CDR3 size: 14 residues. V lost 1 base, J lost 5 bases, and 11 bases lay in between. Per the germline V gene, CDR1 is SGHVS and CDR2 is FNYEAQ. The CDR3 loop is CASSLVAGQTEAFF. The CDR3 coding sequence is TGTGCCAGCAGCTTAGTAGCTGGTCAGACTGAAGCTTTCTTT.

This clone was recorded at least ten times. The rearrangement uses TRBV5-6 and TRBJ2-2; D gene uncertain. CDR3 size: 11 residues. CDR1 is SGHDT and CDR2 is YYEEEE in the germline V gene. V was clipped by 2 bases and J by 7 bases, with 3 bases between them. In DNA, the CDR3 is TGTGCCAGCAGCTTTATCGGGGAGCTGTTTTTT. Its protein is CASSFIGELFF.

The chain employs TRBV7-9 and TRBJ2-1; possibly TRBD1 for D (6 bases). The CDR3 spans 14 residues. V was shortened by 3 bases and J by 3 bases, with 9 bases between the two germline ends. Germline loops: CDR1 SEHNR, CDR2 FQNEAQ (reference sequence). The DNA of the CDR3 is TGTGCCAGCAGCTTTGGACAGAACTACAATGAGCAGTTCTTC. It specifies CASSFGQNYNEQFF.

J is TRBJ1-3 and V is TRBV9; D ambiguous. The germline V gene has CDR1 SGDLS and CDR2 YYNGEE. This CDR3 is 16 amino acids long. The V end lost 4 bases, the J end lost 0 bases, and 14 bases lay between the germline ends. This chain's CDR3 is CASSTQDGSSGNTIYF. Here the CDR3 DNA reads TGTGCCAGCAGCACCCAAGACGGAAGCTCTGGAAACACCATATATTTT. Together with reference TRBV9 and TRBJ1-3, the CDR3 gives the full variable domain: DSGVTQTPKHLITATGQRVTLRCSPRSGDLSVYWYQQSLDQGLQFLIQYYNGEERAKGNILERFSAQQFPDLHSELNLSSLELGDSALYFCASSTQDGSSGNTIYFGEGSWLTVV.

In nucleotides, the CDR3 is TGTGCCAGCACCGGGACAGGGCATAACTATGGCTACACCTTC. Protein product: CASTGTGHNYGYTF. The V call is TRBV19, the J call TRBJ1-2, with TRBD1 matching over 9 bases. Germline trimming cut 9 bases from V and 1 base from J; bases unmatched to any gene: 6. Germline V gives CDR1 LNHDA, CDR2 SQIVND (reference sequence). The CDR3 is 14 residues long.

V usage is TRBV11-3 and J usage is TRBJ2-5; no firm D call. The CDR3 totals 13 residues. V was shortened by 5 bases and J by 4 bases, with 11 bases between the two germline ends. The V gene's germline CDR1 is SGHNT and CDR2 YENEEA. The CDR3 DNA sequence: TGTGCCAGCAGCCTAAGCTCGGGAGAGACCCAGTACTTC. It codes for CASSLSSGETQYF.

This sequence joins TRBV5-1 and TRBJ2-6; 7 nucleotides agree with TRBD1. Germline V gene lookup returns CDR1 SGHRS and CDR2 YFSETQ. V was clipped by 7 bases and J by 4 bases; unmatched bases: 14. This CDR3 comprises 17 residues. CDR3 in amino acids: CASDRGHAGGGANVLTF. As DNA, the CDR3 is TGCGCCAGCGATAGGGGGCACGCAGGAGGAGGGGCCAACGTCCTGACTTTC.

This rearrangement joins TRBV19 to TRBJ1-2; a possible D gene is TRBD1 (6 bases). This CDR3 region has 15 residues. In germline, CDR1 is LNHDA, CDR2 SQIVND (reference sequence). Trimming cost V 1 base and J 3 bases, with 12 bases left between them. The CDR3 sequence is CASSIGPGDYYGYTF. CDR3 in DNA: TGTGCCAGTAGTATAGGCCCAGGGGACTACTATGGCTACACCTTC. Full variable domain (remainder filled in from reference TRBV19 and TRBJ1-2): DGGITQSPKYLFRKEGQNVTLSCEQNLNHDAMYWYRQDPGQGLRLIYYSQIVNDFQKGDIAEGYSVSREKKESFPLTVTSAQKNPTAFYLCASSIGPGDYYGYTFGSGTRLTVV.

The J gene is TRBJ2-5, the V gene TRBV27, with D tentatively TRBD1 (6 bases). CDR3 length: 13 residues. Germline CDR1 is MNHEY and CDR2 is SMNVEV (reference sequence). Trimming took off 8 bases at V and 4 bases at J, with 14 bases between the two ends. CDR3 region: CASRRAGVETQYF. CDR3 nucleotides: TGTGCCAGCCGCCGGGCAGGGGTAGAGACCCAGTACTTC.

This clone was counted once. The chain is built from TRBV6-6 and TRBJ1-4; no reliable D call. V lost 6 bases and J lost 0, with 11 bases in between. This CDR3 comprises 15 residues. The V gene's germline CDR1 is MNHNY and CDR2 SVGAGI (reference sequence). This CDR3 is CASRPGGATNEKLFF. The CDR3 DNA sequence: TGTGCCAGCAGGCCCGGCGGGGCAACTAATGAAAAACTGTTTTTT.

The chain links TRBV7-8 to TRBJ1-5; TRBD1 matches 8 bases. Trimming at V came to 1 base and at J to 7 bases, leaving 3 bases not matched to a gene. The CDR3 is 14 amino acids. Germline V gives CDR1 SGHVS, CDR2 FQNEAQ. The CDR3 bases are TGTGCCAGCAGCTTAGAGACAGGGGACCAGCCCCAGCATTTT. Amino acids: CASSLETGDQPQHF.

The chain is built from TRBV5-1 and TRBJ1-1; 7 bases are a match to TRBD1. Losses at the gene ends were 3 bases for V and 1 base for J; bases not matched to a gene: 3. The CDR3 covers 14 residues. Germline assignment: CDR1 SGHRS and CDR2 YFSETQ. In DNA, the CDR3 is TGCGCCAGCAGCTCCGCAGGGGGGAACACTGAAGCTTTCTTT. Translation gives CASSSAGGNTEAFF.

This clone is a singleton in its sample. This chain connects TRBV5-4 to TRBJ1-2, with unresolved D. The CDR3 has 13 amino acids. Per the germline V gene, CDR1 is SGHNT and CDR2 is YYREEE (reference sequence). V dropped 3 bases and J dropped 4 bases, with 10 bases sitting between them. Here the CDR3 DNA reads TGTGCCAGCAGCTCGCCTGACGGCTATGGCTACACCTTC. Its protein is CASSSPDGYGYTF.

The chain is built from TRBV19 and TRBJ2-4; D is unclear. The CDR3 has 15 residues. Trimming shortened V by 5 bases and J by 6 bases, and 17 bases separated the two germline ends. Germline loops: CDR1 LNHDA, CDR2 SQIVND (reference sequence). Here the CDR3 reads CASSLTQGQVNIQYF. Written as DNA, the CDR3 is TGTGCCAGTAGTCTCACACAAGGGCAGGTAAACATTCAGTACTTC.

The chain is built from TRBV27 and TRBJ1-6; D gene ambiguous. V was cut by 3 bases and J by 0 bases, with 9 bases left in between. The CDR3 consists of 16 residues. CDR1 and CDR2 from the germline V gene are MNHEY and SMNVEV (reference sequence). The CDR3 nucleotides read TGTGCCAGCAGTTTCGACGGTTCCTCCTATAATTCACCCCTCCACTTT. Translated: CASSFDGSSYNSPLHF.

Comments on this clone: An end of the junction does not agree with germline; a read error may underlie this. CDR3 residues: CASSVAHLNEQFF. The CDR3 DNA reads TGTGCCAGCAGCGTAGCCCATTTGAATGAGCAGTTCTTC. This chain links TRBV7-2 with TRBJ2-1; D is unclear. In germline, CDR1 is SGHTA, CDR2 FQGNSA. This CDR3 has 13 residues. The full variable domain, rest sourced from reference TRBV7-2 and TRBJ2-1, is GAGVSQSPSNKVTEKGKDVELRCDPISGHTALYWYRQSLGQGLEFLIYFQGNSAPDKSGLPSDRFSAERTGGSVSTLTIQRTQQEDSAVYLCASSVAHLNEQFFGPGTRLTVL.

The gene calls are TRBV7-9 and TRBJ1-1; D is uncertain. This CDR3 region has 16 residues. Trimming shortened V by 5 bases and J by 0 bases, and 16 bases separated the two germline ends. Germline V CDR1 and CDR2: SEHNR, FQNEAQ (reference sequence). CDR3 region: CASSRSQEVLNTEAFF. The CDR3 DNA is TGTGCCAGCAGCCGAAGCCAGGAGGTATTGAACACTGAAGCTTTCTTT.

The CDR3 DNA sequence: TGTGCCAGTTCGAGGGGGATTCAGCCCCAGCATTTT. This sequence encodes CASSRGIQPQHF. The V call is TRBV6-1, the J call TRBJ1-5; D is possibly TRBD1 (6 bases). The germline V gene encodes CDR1 MNHNS and CDR2 SASEGT. The CDR3 covers 12 residues. V was shortened by 9 bases and J by 6 bases, with 12 bases between the two germline ends.

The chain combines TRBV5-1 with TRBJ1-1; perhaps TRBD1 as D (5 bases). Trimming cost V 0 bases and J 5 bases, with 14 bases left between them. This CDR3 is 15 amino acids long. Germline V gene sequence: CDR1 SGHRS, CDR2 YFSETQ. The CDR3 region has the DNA TGCGCCAGCAGCTTGGCTCGGGGCCCCCGTACTGAAGCTTTCTTT. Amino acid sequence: CASSLARGPRTEAFF.

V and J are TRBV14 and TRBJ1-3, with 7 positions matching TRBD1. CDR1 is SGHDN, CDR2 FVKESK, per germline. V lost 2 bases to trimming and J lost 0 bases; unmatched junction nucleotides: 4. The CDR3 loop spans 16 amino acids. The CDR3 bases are TGTGCCAGCAGCCAAACCTCAGGGGGCTCTGGAAACACCATATATTTT. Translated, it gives CASSQTSGGSGNTIYF.

CDR3 in DNA: TGTGCCAGCAGGCCCAGAGACATGAACACTGAAGCTTTCTTT. It specifies CASRPRDMNTEAFF. The V gene is TRBV27, the J gene TRBJ1-1, with no clear D. The CDR3 consists of 14 residues. Germline V gene sequence: CDR1 MNHEY, CDR2 SMNVEV (reference sequence). The V gene lost 6 bases and the J gene lost 0 bases, with 11 bases spanning the gap.

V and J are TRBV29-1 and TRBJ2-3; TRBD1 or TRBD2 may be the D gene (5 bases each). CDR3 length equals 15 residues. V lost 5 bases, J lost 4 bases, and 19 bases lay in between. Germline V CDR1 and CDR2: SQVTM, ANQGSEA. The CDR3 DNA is TGCAGCGTTAACCGGGACCAGGAGGCCCCAGATACGCAGTATTTT. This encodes CSVNRDQEAPDTQYF.

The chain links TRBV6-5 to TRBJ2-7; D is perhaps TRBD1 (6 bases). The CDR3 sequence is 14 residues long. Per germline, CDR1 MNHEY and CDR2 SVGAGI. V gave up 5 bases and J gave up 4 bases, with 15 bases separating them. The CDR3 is CASSPGQPPYEQYV. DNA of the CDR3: TGTGCCAGCAGTCCGGGACAACCGCCTTACGAGCAGTACGTC.

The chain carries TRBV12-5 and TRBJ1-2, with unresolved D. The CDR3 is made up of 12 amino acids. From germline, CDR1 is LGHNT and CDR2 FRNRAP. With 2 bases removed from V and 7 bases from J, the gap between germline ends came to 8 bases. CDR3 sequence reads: CASGLQTIGYTF. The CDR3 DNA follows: TGTGCTAGTGGTTTGCAGACTATTGGCTACACCTTC. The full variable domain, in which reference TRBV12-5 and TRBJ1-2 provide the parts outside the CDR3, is DARVTQTPRHKVTEMGQEVTMRCQPILGHNTVFWYRQTMMQGLELLAYFRNRAPLDDSGMPKDRFSAEMPDATLATLKIQPSEPRDSAVYFCASGLQTIGYTFGSGTRLTVV.

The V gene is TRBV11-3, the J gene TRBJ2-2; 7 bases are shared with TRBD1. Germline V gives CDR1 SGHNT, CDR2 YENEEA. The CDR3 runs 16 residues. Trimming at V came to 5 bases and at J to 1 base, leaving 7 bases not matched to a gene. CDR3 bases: TGTGCCAGCAGCCTCAGGGGACAGCAGAACACCGGGGAGCTGTTTTTT. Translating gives CASSLRGQQNTGELFF.

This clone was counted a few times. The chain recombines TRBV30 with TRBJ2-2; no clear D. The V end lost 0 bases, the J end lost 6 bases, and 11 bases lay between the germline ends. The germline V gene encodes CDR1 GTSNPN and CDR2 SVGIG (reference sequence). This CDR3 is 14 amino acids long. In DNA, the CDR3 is TGTGCCTGGAGTGTTCGGACCCCTCCCGGGGAGCTGTTTTTT. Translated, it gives CAWSVRTPPGELFF.

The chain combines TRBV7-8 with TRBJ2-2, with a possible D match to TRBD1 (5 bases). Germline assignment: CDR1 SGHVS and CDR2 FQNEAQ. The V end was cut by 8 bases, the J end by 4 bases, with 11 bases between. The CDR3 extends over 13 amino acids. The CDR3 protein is CASPPRVTGELFF. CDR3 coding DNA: TGTGCCAGCCCCCCCAGGGTCACCGGGGAGCTGTTTTTT. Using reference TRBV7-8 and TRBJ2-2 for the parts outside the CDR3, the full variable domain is GAGVSQSPRYKVAKRGQDVALRCDPISGHVSLFWYQQALGQGPEFLTYFQNEAQLDKSGLPSDRFFAERPEGSVSTLKIQRTQQEDSAVYLCASPPRVTGELFFGEGSRLTVL.

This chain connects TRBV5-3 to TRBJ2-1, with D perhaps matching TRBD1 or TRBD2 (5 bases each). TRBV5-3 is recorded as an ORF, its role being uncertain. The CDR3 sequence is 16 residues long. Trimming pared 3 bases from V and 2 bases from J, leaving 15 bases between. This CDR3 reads CARSYRVRGPYNEQFF. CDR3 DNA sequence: TGTGCCAGAAGCTACCGGGTGAGGGGCCCCTACAATGAGCAGTTCTTC.

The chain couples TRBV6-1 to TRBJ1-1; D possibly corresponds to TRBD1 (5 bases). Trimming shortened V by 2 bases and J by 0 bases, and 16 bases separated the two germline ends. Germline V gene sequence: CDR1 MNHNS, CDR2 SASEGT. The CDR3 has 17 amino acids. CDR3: CASSEKAAGRMNTEAFF. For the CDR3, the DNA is TGTGCCAGCAGTGAAAAGGCGGCAGGGAGGATGAACACTGAAGCTTTCTTT.